This TCR beta chain is from a study of blood T cells in healthy people across ages. The use of a sample-barcoded 5' primer and a J-beta primer mix characterized a second PCR of roughly 7 to 11 cycles. TCRdb re-called the 5' RACE reads through MiXCR, storing one row per CDR3 protein. The sample yields 550,000 to 750,000 distinct CDR3 sequences, about 21% seen once. The CDR3 consists of 15 residues. Germline V lookup: CDR1 PRHDT, CDR2 FYEKMQ (reference sequence). The V gene lost 3 bases and the J gene lost 5 bases, with 17 bases spanning the gap. This clonotype originated in a man in his 70s in good health. Sequencing was performed on blood. The rearrangement uses TRBV13 and TRBJ2-7; D may match TRBD1 or TRBD2 (5 bases each). The CDR3 reads CASSFAGTRDHEQYF. The DNA for the CDR3 is TGTGCCAGCAGCTTTGCCGGGACCCGCGACCACGAGCAGTACTTC.